The 8 T cell receptor beta chains given below trace back to one sample, sequenced in a study of beta chain features in type 1 diabetes. Study-wide findings and caveats: Moderate but significant shortening of TCRB CDR3s was recorded in all four CD4+ subsets from Type 1 diabetes patients.

What was sequenced were expressed TCRB transcripts, since all of the isolated RNA had been reverse transcribed. Clones were sequenced by immunoSEQ multiplex PCR, and TCRdb holds only the in-frame ones, with some missing. The sample has about 70,000 clones, roughly 50% seen once; the top ten hold 0.65% to 0.85%. Antigens of these TCRs are unknown. Sample: central memory CD4+ T cells from blood. Source of these receptors: a man aged 25 to 45 with type 1 diabetes.

V and J are TRBV7-8 and TRBJ2-2; TRBD2 might be the D (6 bases). Germline V gene lookup returns CDR1 SGHVS and CDR2 FQNEAQ. V lost 5 bases to trimming and J lost 4 bases, with 11 bases between them. The CDR3 runs to 14 residues. CDR3 in amino acids: CASSPVGSTGELFF. CDR3 bases: TGTGCCAGCAGCCCGGTCGGGAGCACCGGGGAGCTGTTTTTT.

This clone came up a few times. The gene calls are TRBV10-3 and TRBJ2-7; maybe TRBD2 (5 bases). The CDR3 extends over 13 amino acids. Germline V CDR1 and CDR2: ENHRY, SYGVKD. V dropped 0 bases and J dropped 3 bases, with 6 bases sitting between them. The CDR3 nucleotides read TGTGCCATCAGTGAGTCCCGGGACTACGAGCAGTACTTC. Its protein product is CAISESRDYEQYF.

The rearrangement links TRBV27 to TRBJ2-2, with D tentatively TRBD2 (6 bases). CDR3 length equals 17 residues. The V end was cut by 2 bases, the J end by 4 bases, with 17 bases between. From germline, CDR1 is MNHEY and CDR2 SMNVEV (reference sequence). CDR3 DNA: TGTGCCAGCAGTTTAAGGGGTCGGGGGAGTGGCACCGGGGAGCTGTTTTTT. This sequence encodes CASSLRGRGSGTGELFF.

This clone was recorded a few times. V usage is TRBV7-2 and J usage is TRBJ2-5; D remains ambiguous. This CDR3 is built from 14 residues. Trimming took 2 bases from V and 4 from J, leaving 11 bases between them. Germline values: CDR1 SGHTA, CDR2 FQGNSA. The CDR3 bases are TGTGCCAGCAGCTTATTTCCGGGTGCAGAGACCCAGTACTTC. As protein: CASSLFPGAETQYF.

The rearrangement uses TRBV5-1 and TRBJ2-3, with 9 bases that match TRBD1. Germline assignment: CDR1 SGHRS and CDR2 YFSETQ. The CDR3 length is 14 residues. V lost 4 bases to trimming and J lost 6 bases; unmatched junction nucleotides: 6. CDR3 coding DNA: TGCGCCAGCAGCGGGACAGGGTCGGGGGATACGCAGTATTTT. Protein sequence: CASSGTGSGDTQYF.

This clone was picked up a small number of times. This sequence joins TRBV5-1 and TRBJ2-7; D not certain. Trimming removed 0 bases at V and 2 bases at J, with 6 bases between. The CDR3 length is 13 residues. Germline-derived CDR1 and CDR2 are SGHRS and YFSETQ. Written as DNA, the CDR3 is TGCGCCAGCAGCTTGGCAGGCCCCTACGAGCAGTACTTC. It is translated as CASSLAGPYEQYF.

The CDR3 nucleotides are TGTGCCATCAGTGAGCAGGGCATCCGTGGCTACACCTTC. Its translation is CAISEQGIRGYTF. This chain connects TRBV10-3 to TRBJ1-2; D perhaps matches TRBD1 (5 bases). Per the germline V gene, CDR1 is ENHRY and CDR2 is SYGVKD. This CDR3 is built from 13 residues. V gave up 2 bases and J gave up 7 bases, with 11 bases separating them.

The V and J genes are TRBV15 and TRBJ2-1; 7 bases fit TRBD2. V trimming: 0 bases; J trimming: 5 bases; junction bases outside the gene matches: 7. The CDR3 contains 16 residues. CDR1 and CDR2 from the germline V gene are LNHNV and YYDKDF (reference sequence). The CDR3 region is CATSRERLAANNEQFF. The CDR3 nucleotides are TGTGCCACCAGCAGAGAGCGGCTAGCGGCCAACAATGAGCAGTTCTTC.